Reported below is one T cell receptor (beta chain). Participants had their cohort set by participant-reported clinical history. Here immunoSEQ multiplex PCR was the method, and the copy in TCRdb shows in-frame clones only, minus some. The data contain roughly 200,000 clones, roughly nine tenths of them seen just once; the ten biggest clones take up 3% to 3.5%. The sample is drawn from a study of blood T cell repertoires in COVID-19. Study summary: The cDNA or gDNA used as material had been derived from T cells, B-cell-depleted T cells, or PBMCs.

The specimen was PBMCs or T cells enriched from blood (not recorded which). This receptor was taken from a woman aged 45-65 years in a cohort exposed to, infected with or recovered from COVID-19 (not recorded which).

The CDR3 here is CASSYFRDSNEKLFF. CDR3 sequence (DNA): TGTGCCAGCAGTTATTTCAGGGACTCTAATGAAAAACTGTTTTTT. The chain carries TRBV6-5 and TRBJ1-4; tentatively, D is TRBD1 (5 bases). CDR1 MNHEY and CDR2 SVGAGI come from the germline V gene. The CDR3 spans 15 residues. Deletions cut 3 bases from V and 3 bases from J, with 11 bases between.